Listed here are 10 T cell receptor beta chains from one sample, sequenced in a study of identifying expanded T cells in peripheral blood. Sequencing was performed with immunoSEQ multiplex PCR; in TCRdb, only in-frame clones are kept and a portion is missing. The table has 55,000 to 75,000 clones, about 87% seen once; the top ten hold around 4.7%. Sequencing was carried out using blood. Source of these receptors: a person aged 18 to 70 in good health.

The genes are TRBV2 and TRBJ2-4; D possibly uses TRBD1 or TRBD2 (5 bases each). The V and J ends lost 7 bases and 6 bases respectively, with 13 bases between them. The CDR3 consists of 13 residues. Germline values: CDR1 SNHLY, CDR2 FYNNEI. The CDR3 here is CASMGEWGNIQYF. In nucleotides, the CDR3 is TGTGCCAGCATGGGGGAGTGGGGAAACATTCAGTACTTC. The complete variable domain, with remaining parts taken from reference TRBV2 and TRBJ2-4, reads EPEVTQTPSHQVTQMGQEVILRCVPISNHLYFYWYRQILGQKVEFLVSFYNNEISEKSEIFDDQFSVERPDGSNFTLKIRSTKLEDSAMYFCASMGEWGNIQYFGAGTRLSVL.

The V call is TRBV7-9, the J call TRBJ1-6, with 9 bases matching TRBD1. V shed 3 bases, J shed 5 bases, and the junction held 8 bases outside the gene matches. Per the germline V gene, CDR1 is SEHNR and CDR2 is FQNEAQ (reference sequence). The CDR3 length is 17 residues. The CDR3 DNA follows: TGTGCCAGCAGCTTCGCACAGGGGGCATCCAATAATTCACCCCTCCACTTT. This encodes CASSFAQGASNNSPLHF.

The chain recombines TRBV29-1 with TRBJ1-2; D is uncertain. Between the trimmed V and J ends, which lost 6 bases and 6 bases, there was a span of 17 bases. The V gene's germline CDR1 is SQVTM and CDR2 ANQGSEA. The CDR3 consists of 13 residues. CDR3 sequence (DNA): TGCAGCGTCCAGCCTCACAGAGGCGATGGCTACACCTTC. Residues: CSVQPHRGDGYTF.

CDR3 amino acids: CASSQLEAGATYEQYF. DNA for the CDR3: TGTGCCAGCAGCCAACTGGAAGCGGGAGCGACCTACGAGCAGTACTTC. V usage is TRBV4-2 and J usage is TRBJ2-7; 8 nucleotides match TRBD2. This CDR3 spans 16 amino acids. Germline V CDR1 and CDR2: LGHNA, YNFKEQ. V trimming: 2 bases; J trimming: 2 bases; junction bases outside the gene matches: 8.

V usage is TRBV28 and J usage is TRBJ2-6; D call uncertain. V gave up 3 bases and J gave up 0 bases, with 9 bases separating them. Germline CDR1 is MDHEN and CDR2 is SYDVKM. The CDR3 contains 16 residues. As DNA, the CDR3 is TGTGCCAGCAGTTTTCCCATAGGCTCTGGGGCCAACGTCCTGACTTTC. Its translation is CASSFPIGSGANVLTF.

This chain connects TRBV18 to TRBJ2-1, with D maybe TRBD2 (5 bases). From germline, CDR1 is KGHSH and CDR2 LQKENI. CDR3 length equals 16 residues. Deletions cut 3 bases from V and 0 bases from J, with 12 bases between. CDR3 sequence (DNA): TGTGCCAGCTCACCCGAACCGGGGAGCTCCTACAATGAGCAGTTCTTC. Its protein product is CASSPEPGSSYNEQFF.

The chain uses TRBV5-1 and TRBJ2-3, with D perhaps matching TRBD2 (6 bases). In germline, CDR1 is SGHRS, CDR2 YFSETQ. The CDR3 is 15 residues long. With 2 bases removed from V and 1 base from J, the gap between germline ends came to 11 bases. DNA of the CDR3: TGCGCCAGCAGCTTTGTGGGGGAGGGCACAGATACGCAGTATTTT. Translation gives CASSFVGEGTDTQYF.

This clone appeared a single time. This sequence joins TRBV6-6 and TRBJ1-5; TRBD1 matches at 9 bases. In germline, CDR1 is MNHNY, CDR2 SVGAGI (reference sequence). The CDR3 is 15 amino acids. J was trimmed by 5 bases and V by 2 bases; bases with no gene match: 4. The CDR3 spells CASSYRQGVDQPQHF. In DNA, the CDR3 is TGTGCCAGCAGTTACAGACAGGGGGTCGATCAGCCCCAGCATTTT.

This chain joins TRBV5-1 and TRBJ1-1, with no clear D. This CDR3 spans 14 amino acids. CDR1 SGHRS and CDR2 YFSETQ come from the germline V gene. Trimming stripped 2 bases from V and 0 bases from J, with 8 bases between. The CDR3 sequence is CASSLESMNTEAFF. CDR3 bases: TGCGCCAGCAGCTTAGAGAGCATGAACACTGAAGCTTTCTTT.

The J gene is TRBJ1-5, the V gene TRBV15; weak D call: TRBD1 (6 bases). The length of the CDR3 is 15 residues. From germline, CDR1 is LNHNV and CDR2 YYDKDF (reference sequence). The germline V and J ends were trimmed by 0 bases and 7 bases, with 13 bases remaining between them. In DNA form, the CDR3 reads TGTGCCACCAGCAGAGAGGACAGCGGGAGCCAGCCCCAGCATTTT. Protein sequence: CATSREDSGSQPQHF.